Reported below is one T cell receptor beta chain. These data come from a study of blood T cell repertoires in COVID-19. Across the study: Samples representing acute and convalescent COVID-19 were sourced from the United States, Italy and Spain. PBMCs, B-cell-depleted T cells, or T cells were the source of the cDNA or gDNA that made up the material.

As processed by the authors: Amplifying reference gene primers gave estimates of nucleated cell counts. Measured with immunoSEQ multiplex PCR; TCRdb has only the in-frame clones, and not every one. For V, J and clone size, that table is used; D and trimming come from the DNA. The sample consists of about 140,000 clones, approximately 85% of them appearing once. The sequencing input was peripheral blood. The clonotype was recovered from a woman aged 80 or over with acute or convalescent COVID-19.

CDR3 DNA: TGCGCCAGCAGCCGGGGACTAGCGTACGAGCAGTACTTC. It encodes CASSRGLAYEQYF. The chain joins TRBV10-1 to TRBJ2-7, with 10 bases that match TRBD2. The CDR3 consists of 13 residues. The junction had 3 bases not matched to a gene; V was cut back by 6 bases and J by 4 bases. In germline, CDR1 is WNHNN, CDR2 SYGVQD (reference sequence).